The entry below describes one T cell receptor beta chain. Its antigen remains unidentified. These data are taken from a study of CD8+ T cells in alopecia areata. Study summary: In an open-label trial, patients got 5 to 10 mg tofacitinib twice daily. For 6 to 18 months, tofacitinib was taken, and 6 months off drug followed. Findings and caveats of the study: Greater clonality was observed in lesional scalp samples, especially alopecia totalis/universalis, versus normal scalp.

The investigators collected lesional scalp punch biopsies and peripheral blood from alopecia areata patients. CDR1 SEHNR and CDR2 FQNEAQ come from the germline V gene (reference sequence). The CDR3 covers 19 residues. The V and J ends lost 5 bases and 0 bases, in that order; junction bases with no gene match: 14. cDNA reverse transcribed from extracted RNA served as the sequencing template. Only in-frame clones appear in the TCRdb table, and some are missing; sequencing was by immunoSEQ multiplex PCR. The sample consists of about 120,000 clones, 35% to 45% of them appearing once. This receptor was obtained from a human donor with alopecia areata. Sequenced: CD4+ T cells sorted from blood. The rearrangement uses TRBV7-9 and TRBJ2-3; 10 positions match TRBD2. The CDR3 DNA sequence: TGTGCCAGCAGCCCCGGCACAGCGGGAGGGATCACTAGCACAGATACGCAGTATTTT. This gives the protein CASSPGTAGGITSTDTQYF.